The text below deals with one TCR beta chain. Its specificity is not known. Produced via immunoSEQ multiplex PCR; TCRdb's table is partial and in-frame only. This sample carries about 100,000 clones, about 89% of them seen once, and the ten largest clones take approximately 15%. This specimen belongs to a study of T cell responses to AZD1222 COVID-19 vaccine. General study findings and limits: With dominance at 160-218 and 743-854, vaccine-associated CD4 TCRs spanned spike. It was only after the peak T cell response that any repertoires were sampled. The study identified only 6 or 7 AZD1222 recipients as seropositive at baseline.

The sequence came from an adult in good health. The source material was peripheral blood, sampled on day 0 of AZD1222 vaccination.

The CDR3 spells CASSLVLAGGSTDTQYF. The CDR3 bases are TGCGCCAGCAGCTTGGTACTAGCGGGGGGGTCCACAGATACGCAGTATTTT. The J gene is TRBJ2-3, the V gene TRBV5-1, with 13 nucleotides matching TRBD2. The CDR3 length is 17 residues. The germline gives CDR1 SGHRS, CDR2 YFSETQ. Trimming at V came to 0 bases and at J to 2 bases, leaving 3 bases not matched to a gene. Filled out from reference TRBV5-1 and TRBJ2-3, the complete variable domain reads KAGVTQTPRYLIKTRGQQVTLSCSPISGHRSVSWYQQTPGQGLQFLFEYFSETQRNKGNFPGRFSGRQFSNSRSEMNVSTLELGDSALYLCASSLVLAGGSTDTQYFGPGTRLTVL.